A single sample is the source of the 31 T cell receptor beta chains below, sequenced in a study of cytomegalovirus exposure and HLA in healthy donors. Amplification used 60 Vbeta primers and 13 Jbeta primers. Only in-frame clones appear in the TCRdb table, and some are missing; sequencing was by immunoSEQ multiplex PCR. The sample has over 100,000 clones; 76% are singletons. The sequenced material came from PBMCs. These receptors all come from a woman in her forties or fifties in good health and CMV-seropositive.

The chain joins TRBV4-1 to TRBJ2-5, with 13 bases fitting TRBD2. The CDR3 runs to 17 residues. Germline values: CDR1 MGHRA, CDR2 YSYEKL. The V segment lost 3 bases and the J segment 4 bases; nucleotides outside the gene matches: 8. CDR3 loop: CASSHGLAGDRLETQYF. The CDR3 region has the DNA TGCGCCAGCAGCCACGGACTAGCGGGAGATAGGCTAGAGACCCAGTACTTC.

This clone was observed a handful of times. The chain recombines TRBV7-8 with TRBJ2-3; TRBD1 agrees at 11 bases. The CDR3 extends over 17 amino acids. The germline V gene has CDR1 SGHVS and CDR2 FQNEAQ. After removal of 5 bases from V and 2 bases from J, the junction contained 9 bases not matched to a gene. CDR3 nucleotides: TGTGCCAGCAGCCCTTCGGACAGGGGGCGAATCACAGATACGCAGTATTTT. It translates to CASSPSDRGRITDTQYF.

The chain uses TRBV9 and TRBJ2-7; TRBD2 might be the D (6 bases). This CDR3 comprises 18 residues. Trimming left V 1 base short and J 2 bases short, with 22 bases between. Germline V gives CDR1 SGDLS, CDR2 YYNGEE. This chain's CDR3 is CASSVFPQEGLGPYEQYF. In DNA, the CDR3 is TGTGCCAGCAGCGTATTCCCTCAGGAGGGCCTGGGCCCCTACGAGCAGTACTTC.

This chain links TRBV9 with TRBJ1-2, with 7 bases aligning to TRBD1. This CDR3 has 13 amino acids. CDR1 is SGDLS, CDR2 YYNGEE, per germline. V shed 1 base, J shed 3 bases, and the junction held 0 bases outside the gene matches. The CDR3 sequence: CASSVQGDYGYTF. The CDR3 DNA sequence: TGTGCCAGCAGCGTACAGGGGGACTATGGCTACACCTTC.

This clone has just a few counts. V gene TRBV29-1 combines with J gene TRBJ2-1; D possibly corresponds to TRBD2 (5 bases). CDR1 is SQVTM, CDR2 ANQGSEA, per germline. This CDR3 contains 12 residues. V lost 7 bases, J lost 4 bases, and 11 bases lay in between. This CDR3 reads CSGYRGYNEQFF. CDR3 nucleotide sequence: TGCAGCGGTTACCGGGGTTACAATGAGCAGTTCTTC.

About this clone: A read error may account for a junction end that differs from germline. The chain joins TRBV7-9 to TRBJ2-7; 11 nucleotides align to TRBD2. The CDR3 has 17 residues. The germline V gene has CDR1 SEHNR and CDR2 FQNEAQ (reference sequence). This CDR3 reads CSSGIIAGGPRTYEQYF. In nucleotides, the CDR3 is TGTTCCAGCGGTATCATAGCGGGGGGGCCGAGGACCTACGAGCAGTACTTC.

The chain is built from TRBV5-1 and TRBJ2-5; TRBD2 might be the D (5 bases). The germline V gene has CDR1 SGHRS and CDR2 YFSETQ. Trimming removed 0 bases at V and 3 bases at J, with 12 bases between. CDR3 size: 15 residues. The CDR3 protein is CASSLATRREETQYF. DNA of the CDR3: TGCGCCAGCAGCTTGGCCACTAGACGAGAAGAGACCCAGTACTTC. The full variable domain, with the rest looked up from reference TRBV5-1 and TRBJ2-5, is KAGVTQTPRYLIKTRGQQVTLSCSPISGHRSVSWYQQTPGQGLQFLFEYFSETQRNKGNFPGRFSGRQFSNSRSEMNVSTLELGDSALYLCASSLATRREETQYFGPGTRLLVL.

J is TRBJ2-1 and V is TRBV5-4; 10 nucleotides match TRBD2. Unmatched junction bases numbered 10, after V lost 6 bases and J lost 4 bases. CDR3 length equals 16 residues. CDR1 is SGHNT, CDR2 YYREEE, per germline (reference sequence). This CDR3 is CASMSSSGRGYNEQFF. The CDR3 bases are TGTGCCAGCATGTCTTCAAGCGGGAGGGGGTACAATGAGCAGTTCTTC. Supplemented by reference TRBV5-4 and TRBJ2-1, the full variable domain reads ETGVTQSPTHLIKTRGQQVTLRCSSQSGHNTVSWYQQALGQGPQFIFQYYREEENGRGNFPPRFSGLQFPNYSSELNVNALELDDSALYLCASMSSSGRGYNEQFFGPGTRLTVL.

The V call is TRBV19, the J call TRBJ2-1; 8 bases line up with TRBD1. The CDR3 loop spans 15 amino acids. The germline V gene has CDR1 LNHDA and CDR2 SQIVND (reference sequence). The junction had 9 bases not matched to a gene; V was cut back by 3 bases and J by 8 bases. CDR3 in amino acids: CASSILDRAGDEQFF. The CDR3 nucleotides read TGTGCCAGTAGTATTCTGGACAGGGCTGGCGATGAGCAGTTCTTC.

The rearrangement joins TRBV18 to TRBJ2-2; perhaps TRBD1 as D (5 bases). With 6 bases removed from V and 4 bases from J, the gap between germline ends came to 12 bases. The CDR3 loop spans 14 amino acids. The germline V gene encodes CDR1 KGHSH and CDR2 LQKENI. CDR3 in amino acids: CASSPRERTGELFF. The CDR3 nucleotides are TGTGCCAGCTCCCCCAGGGAACGCACCGGGGAGCTGTTTTTT. The entire variable domain, with the rest obtained from reference TRBV18 and TRBJ2-2, is as follows: NAGVMQNPRHLVRRRGQEARLRCSPMKGHSHVYWYRQLPEEGLKFMVYLQKENIIDESGMPKERFSAEFPKEGPSILRIQQVVRGDSAAYFCASSPRERTGELFFGEGSRLTVL.

CDR3 sequence (DNA): TGTGCCAGCAGTTACTCCGGCAGGGAAGACACCATATATTTT. This translates into CASSYSGREDTIYF. This chain joins TRBV6-5 and TRBJ1-3; D may be TRBD1 (5 bases). CDR3 length: 14 amino acids. Germline values: CDR1 MNHEY, CDR2 SVGAGI. V gave up 0 bases and J gave up 8 bases, with 11 bases separating them.

The table lists this clone with a count of one. This chain joins TRBV9 and TRBJ1-4; D is possibly TRBD1 (6 bases). Trimming took off 3 bases at V and 8 bases at J, with 17 bases between the two ends. The CDR3 has 15 amino acids. The germline gives CDR1 SGDLS, CDR2 YYNGEE. This CDR3 reads CASSGPGTRQEKLFF. The CDR3 DNA reads as TGTGCCAGCAGCGGTCCCGGGACAAGGCAGGAAAAACTGTTTTTT. The entire variable domain, with the rest obtained from reference TRBV9 and TRBJ1-4, is as follows: DSGVTQTPKHLITATGQRVTLRCSPRSGDLSVYWYQQSLDQGLQFLIQYYNGEERAKGNILERFSAQQFPDLHSELNLSSLELGDSALYFCASSGPGTRQEKLFFGSGTQLSVL.

The rearrangement links TRBV11-2 to TRBJ2-3; TRBD2 agrees at 7 bases. With V trimmed by 5 bases and J by 4 bases, 12 bases remained unmatched. CDR1 is SGHAT, CDR2 FQNNGV, per germline. The length of the CDR3 is 16 residues. The CDR3 spells CASSPNERGPPDTQYF. Here the CDR3 DNA reads TGTGCCAGCAGCCCGAATGAGCGGGGACCTCCAGATACGCAGTATTTT. Based on the CDR3 plus reference TRBV11-2 and TRBJ2-3, the full variable domain is EAGVAQSPRYKIIEKRQSVAFWCNPISGHATLYWYQQILGQGPKLLIQFQNNGVVDDSQLPKDRFSAERLKGVDSTLKIQPAKLEDSAVYLCASSPNERGPPDTQYFGPGTRLTVL.

This clone was detected a few times. The rearrangement links TRBV7-9 to TRBJ2-5; TRBD2 is a possible D gene (6 bases). With 2 bases removed from V and 3 bases from J, the gap between germline ends came to 13 bases. From germline, CDR1 is SEHNR and CDR2 FQNEAQ (reference sequence). There are 15 residues in the CDR3. In DNA, the CDR3 is TGTGCCAGCAGCTTAATTCCGGGAGTAAAAGAGACCCAGTACTTC. Protein: CASSLIPGVKETQYF.

With regard to this clone: At one end the junction does not follow the germline gene, possibly because of a read error. V is TRBV7-9 and J is TRBJ2-1; perhaps TRBD2 as D (7 bases). Germline values: CDR1 SEHNR, CDR2 FQNEAQ (reference sequence). The CDR3 is made up of 16 amino acids. CDR3 sequence (DNA): TGTTCCAGCAGCCCTAAGGGGGGGAGCGCCTACAATGAGCAGTTCTTC. It translates to CSSSPKGGSAYNEQFF. The entire variable domain, with the rest obtained from reference TRBV7-9 and TRBJ2-1, is as follows: DTGVSQNPRHKITKRGQNVTFRCDPISEHNRLYWYRQTLGQGPEFLTYFQNEAQLEKSRLLSDRFSAERPKGSFSTLEIQRTEQGDSAMYLCSSSPKGGSAYNEQFFGPGTRLTVL.

About this clone: A read error may produce the germline difference seen at one junction end. The chain uses TRBV7-9 and TRBJ2-7; 7 nucleotides line up with TRBD1. Per the germline V gene, CDR1 is SEHNR and CDR2 is FQNEAQ (reference sequence). This CDR3 is built from 12 residues. The CDR3 nucleotides read TGTTCCAGCAGCCCCGGGACAGCCAACCCCCCCTTC. Amino acids: CSSSPGTANPPF. Looking up the rest from reference TRBV7-9 and TRBJ2-7 gives the full variable domain: DTGVSQNPRHKITKRGQNVTFRCDPISEHNRLYWYRQTLGQGPEFLTYFQNEAQLEKSRLLSDRFSAERPKGSFSTLEIQRTEQGDSAMYLCSSSPGTANPPFGPGTRLTVT.

The V call is TRBV5-6, the J call TRBJ2-6; 9 nucleotides agree with TRBD1. The V gene end was trimmed by 2 bases and the J gene end by 2 bases; junction bases not matched to a gene: 8. This CDR3 has 18 residues. The germline V gene encodes CDR1 SGHDT and CDR2 YYEEEE. The CDR3 sequence is CASSLGATGGAGANVLTF. CDR3 in DNA: TGTGCCAGCAGCTTAGGGGCGACAGGGGGGGCTGGGGCCAACGTCCTGACTTTC.

This sequence joins TRBV6-5 and TRBJ1-3; D is undetermined. The ends were cut back, 7 bases at V and 6 bases at J, with 13 bases in the middle. Germline V lookup: CDR1 MNHEY, CDR2 SVGAGI. CDR3 size: 13 residues. The CDR3 loop reads CASNGPGENTIYF. CDR3 DNA sequence: TGTGCCAGCAATGGGCCCGGGGAAAACACCATATATTTT.

This clone was detected only a few times. V is TRBV19 and J is TRBJ1-2, with a tentative D call TRBD1 (6 bases). The CDR3 runs 14 residues. Germline-derived CDR1 and CDR2 are LNHDA and SQIVND (reference sequence). V lost 7 bases and J 2 bases, leaving 14 bases between the germline ends. The CDR3, as DNA: TGTGCCAGTATCAACGCGGGGGCCAACTATGGCTACACCTTC. As protein: CASINAGANYGYTF. Supplemented by reference TRBV19 and TRBJ1-2, the full variable domain reads DGGITQSPKYLFRKEGQNVTLSCEQNLNHDAMYWYRQDPGQGLRLIYYSQIVNDFQKGDIAEGYSVSREKKESFPLTVTSAQKNPTAFYLCASINAGANYGYTFGSGTRLTVV.

The J gene is TRBJ1-2, the V gene TRBV7-9; 9 bases line up with TRBD1. The CDR3 is 16 amino acids. V shed 5 bases and J 5 bases; nucleotides not matched to a gene: 12. Germline V gene lookup returns CDR1 SEHNR and CDR2 FQNEAQ (reference sequence). CDR3 protein: CASSPTDGTGLYGYTF. The CDR3 DNA reads as TGTGCCAGCAGCCCAACCGACGGGACAGGGCTTTATGGCTACACCTTC.

V is TRBV5-1 and J is TRBJ2-1; 9 nucleotides agree with TRBD2. The junction had 5 bases not matched to a gene; V was cut back by 1 base and J by 6 bases. The CDR3 sequence is 15 residues long. Germline CDR1 and CDR2: SGHRS and YFSETQ. The CDR3 DNA follows: TGCGCCAGCAGCTTGCATCCGCGGGAGGGCAATGAGCAGTTCTTC. Protein sequence: CASSLHPREGNEQFF.

This CDR3 is CSVGNHYSGELFF. The CDR3 DNA is TGCAGCGTTGGAAACCACTATTCCGGGGAGCTGTTTTTT. V usage is TRBV29-1 and J usage is TRBJ2-2; no clear D. Germline V gene lookup returns CDR1 SQVTM and CDR2 ANQGSEA. V shed 4 bases and J shed 6 bases, with 12 bases lying between them. The CDR3 spans 13 residues.

The CDR3 loop reads CASSSQGARDYGYTF. The DNA for the CDR3 is TGTGCCAGCAGTTCCCAGGGGGCGAGGGACTATGGCTACACCTTC. The chain recombines TRBV7-9 with TRBJ1-2, with 8 bases that match TRBD1. Germline-derived CDR1 and CDR2 are SEHNR and FQNEAQ (reference sequence). This CDR3 has 15 residues. Unmatched junction bases numbered 9, after V lost 6 bases and J lost 3 bases.

A few counts support this clone. The J gene is TRBJ2-3, the V gene TRBV4-1; TRBD2 agrees at 11 bases. CDR1 is MGHRA and CDR2 is YSYEKL in the germline V gene. The CDR3 contains 15 residues. With V trimmed by 3 bases and J by 6 bases, 5 bases remained unmatched. The CDR3 loop reads CASSQGLAEWDTQYF. Here the CDR3 DNA reads TGCGCCAGCAGCCAGGGACTAGCGGAGTGGGATACGCAGTATTTT.

The J gene is TRBJ2-1, the V gene TRBV19; 7 positions match TRBD1. The CDR3 has 15 residues. V gave up 0 bases and J gave up 4 bases; unmatched junction bases: 3. CDR1 LNHDA and CDR2 SQIVND come from the germline V gene (reference sequence). In nucleotides, the CDR3 is TGTGCCAGTAGTATAGATTGGGGACAGTACAATGAGCAGTTCTTC. It translates to CASSIDWGQYNEQFF.

The chain is built from TRBV5-4 and TRBJ2-5; 7 bases fit TRBD2. Germline values: CDR1 SGHNT, CDR2 YYREEE (reference sequence). V lost 2 bases, J lost 5 bases, and 3 bases stayed unmatched. The CDR3 covers 13 residues. CDR3 coding DNA: TGTGCCAGCAGCTTAGGACTAGTGGAGACCCAGTACTTC. It is translated as CASSLGLVETQYF.

CDR3 residues: CASSPRNTGELFF. Here the CDR3 DNA reads TGTGCCAGCAGCCCCCGGAACACCGGGGAGCTGTTTTTT. This sequence joins TRBV7-2 and TRBJ2-2; D is uncertain. Germline lookup yields CDR1 SGHTA and CDR2 FQGNSA. The V gene lost 5 bases and the J gene lost 1 base, with 5 bases spanning the gap. The CDR3 loop spans 13 amino acids.

This clone was found a few times. The V and J genes are TRBV19 and TRBJ2-3; a possible D gene is TRBD2 (5 bases). The CDR3 is 17 residues long. V lost 3 bases, J lost 5 bases, and 21 bases lay in between. The germline V gene has CDR1 LNHDA and CDR2 SQIVND (reference sequence). CDR3 nucleotides: TGTGCCAGTAGTATCCCGAAGCTGGCGGGCCCTGGAGATACGCAGTATTTT. Protein sequence: CASSIPKLAGPGDTQYF.

The V and J genes are TRBV7-7 and TRBJ2-7, with 7 positions matching TRBD2. CDR1 SSHAT and CDR2 FNYEAQ come from the germline V gene (reference sequence). The CDR3 has 19 residues. V dropped 1 base and J dropped 2; count of bases not matched to a gene: 17. In nucleotides, the CDR3 is TGTGCCAGCAGCTTAGTGGGGTTAAAGAGGCGGGAGTCGGCCTACGAGCAGTACTTC. Translation gives CASSLVGLKRRESAYEQYF.

V gene TRBV10-3 combines with J gene TRBJ1-4; the D is unclear. Per the germline V gene, CDR1 is ENHRY and CDR2 is SYGVKD. The CDR3 totals 15 residues. Trimming shortened V by 0 bases and J by 10 bases, and 15 bases separated the two germline ends. The CDR3 nucleotides read TGTGCCATCAGTGAGTCGACCGGGAAATCCCCAAAACTGTTTTTT. Translation gives CAISESTGKSPKLFF.

CDR3 nucleotide sequence: TGCGCCAGCAGACTTATCACGAACACCGGGGAGCTGTTTTTT. It codes for CASRLITNTGELFF. The V gene is TRBV5-1, the J gene TRBJ2-2; no firm D call. The V end was cut by 5 bases, the J end by 0 bases, with 8 bases between. Looked up from germline, CDR1 is SGHRS and CDR2 is YFSETQ. The length of the CDR3 is 14 residues.